This record looks at one T cell receptor (beta chain) sequence and its context. The source of the sample is a study of blood T cell repertoires in COVID-19. Study context: The origin of the acute and convalescent COVID-19 samples was the United States, Italy and Spain. Nucleic acid was either cDNA or gDNA, and it came from T cells, B-cell-depleted T cells, or PBMCs.

As originally analysed: Scientists estimated how many nucleated cells there were by amplifying reference gene primers. The repertoire was sequenced with immunoSEQ multiplex PCR; TCRdb's copy has only in-frame clones and lacks some. D and trimming were read from the DNA, whereas the V and J calls and clone size are those reported in that table. The table has 250,000 to 350,000 clones, 86% seen once; the top ten hold about 1.6%. Input material: peripheral blood. This TCR came from a woman in her fifties or sixties with acute or convalescent COVID-19.

In DNA form, the CDR3 reads TGTGCCAGCAGACCTGGGCCGGAGCGGACCCCCTACGAGCAGTACTTC. Translated: CASRPGPERTPYEQYF. V is TRBV11-3 and J is TRBJ2-7; D is possibly TRBD2 (5 bases). V lost 6 bases and J 2 bases, leaving 20 bases between the germline ends. The CDR3 contains 16 residues. The V gene's germline CDR1 is SGHNT and CDR2 YENEEA.